This TCR beta chain emerged from a study of blood T cell repertoires in COVID-19. Germline CDR1 reads LGHDT; CDR2 reads YNNKEL (reference sequence). The V gene end was trimmed by 5 bases and the J gene end by 5 bases; junction bases not matched to a gene: 8. The CDR3 runs 14 residues. The protocol was immunoSEQ multiplex PCR, while the TCRdb copy is restricted to in-frame clones and leaves out a portion. The sample has roughly 60,000 clones, nearly 80% seen once; the top ten hold about 25%. Sequencing was done on a sample of peripheral blood. V is TRBV3-1 (or the pseudogene TRBV3-2) and J is TRBJ2-7, with 8 positions matching TRBD1. This receptor was identified in a human donor in a cohort sampled during active COVID-19. The CDR3 spells CASSIRQGSDEQYF. The CDR3 nucleotides are TGTGCCAGCAGCATACGACAGGGGAGCGACGAGCAGTACTTC.